This TCR beta chain was captured by sequencing in a study of vaccination and CD4 T cells after COVID-19. Oncomine TCR Beta short-read sequencing was applied to DNA from cultured CD4+ T cells. TCRdb used MiXCR to reprocess the PCR reads, holding one entry per CDR3 protein. The repertoire holds around 12,000 distinct CDR3 sequences, with around three fifths as singletons. V was pared by 1 base and J by 3 bases, with 19 bases between. This CDR3 is 17 amino acids long. CDR1 is LGHNA and CDR2 is YNFKEQ in the germline V gene. Comment on this clonotype: Its antigen is unidentified.

Treatment indicated: approximately 11-day PBMC culture with coronavirus spike peptide pools or control peptides (ViraFEST assay). The sequence was obtained from a human donor who had recovered from COVID-19. Source material: CD4+ T cells from blood, cultured in vitro. This sequence joins TRBV4-2 and TRBJ2-7; TRBD2 is a possible D gene (5 bases). The CDR3 is CASSQVYQATGDYEQYF. The CDR3 DNA reads TGTGCCAGCAGCCAAGTTTATCAGGCTACCGGGGACTACGAGCAGTACTTC.